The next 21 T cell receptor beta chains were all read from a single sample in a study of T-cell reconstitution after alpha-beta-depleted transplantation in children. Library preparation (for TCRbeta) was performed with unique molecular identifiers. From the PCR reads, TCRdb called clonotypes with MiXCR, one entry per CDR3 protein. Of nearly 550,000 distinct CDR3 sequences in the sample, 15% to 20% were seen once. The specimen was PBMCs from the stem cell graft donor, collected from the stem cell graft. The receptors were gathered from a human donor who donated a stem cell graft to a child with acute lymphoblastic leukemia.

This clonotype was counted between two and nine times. CDR3 sequence reads: CSAPLGVGAYEQYF. The DNA for the CDR3 is TGCAGTGCCCCACTAGGAGTGGGGGCATACGAGCAGTACTTC. J is TRBJ2-7 and V is TRBV20-1; maybe TRBD1 (6 bases). The V end lost 6 bases, the J end lost 4 bases, and 19 bases lay between the germline ends. CDR1 is DFQATT and CDR2 is SNEGSKA in the germline V gene (reference sequence). The CDR3 is 14 residues long.

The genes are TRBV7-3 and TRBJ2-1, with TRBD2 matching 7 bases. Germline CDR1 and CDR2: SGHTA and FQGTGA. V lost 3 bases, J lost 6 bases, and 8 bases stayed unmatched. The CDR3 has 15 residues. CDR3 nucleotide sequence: TGTGCCAGCAGCTTTCATCCTAGCGGAAGCAATGAGCAGTTCTTC. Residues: CASSFHPSGSNEQFF.

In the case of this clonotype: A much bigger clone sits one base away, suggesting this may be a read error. The CDR3 bases are TGTCCCACCAGTGATTTTAGGGGGAATGAGCAGTTCTTC. It codes for CPTSDFRGNEQFF. The genes are TRBV24-1 and TRBJ2-1; TRBD1 might be the D (6 bases). This CDR3 is 13 amino acids long. CDR1 and CDR2 from the germline V gene are KGHDR and SFDVKD.

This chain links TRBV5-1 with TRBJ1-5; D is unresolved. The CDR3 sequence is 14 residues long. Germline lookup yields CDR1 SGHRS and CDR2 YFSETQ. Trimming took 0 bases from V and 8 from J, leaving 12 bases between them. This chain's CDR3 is CASSLGMGLEPQHF. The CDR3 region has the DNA TGCGCCAGCAGCTTGGGTATGGGTTTGGAGCCCCAGCATTTT.

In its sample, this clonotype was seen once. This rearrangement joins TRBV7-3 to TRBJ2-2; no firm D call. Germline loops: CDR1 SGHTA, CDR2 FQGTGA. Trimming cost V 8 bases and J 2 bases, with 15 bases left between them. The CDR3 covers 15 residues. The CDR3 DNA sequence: TGTGCCAGCGACAAGGGCGTGGGAAACACCGGGGAGCTGTTTTTT. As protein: CASDKGVGNTGELFF.

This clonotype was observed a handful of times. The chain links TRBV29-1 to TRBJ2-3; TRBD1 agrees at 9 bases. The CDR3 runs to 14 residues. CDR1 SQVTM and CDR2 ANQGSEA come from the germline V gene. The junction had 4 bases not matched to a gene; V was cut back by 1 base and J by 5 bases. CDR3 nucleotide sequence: TGCAGCGTTGAAGTTACAGGGGGCAGAGATACGCAGTATTTT. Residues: CSVEVTGGRDTQYF.

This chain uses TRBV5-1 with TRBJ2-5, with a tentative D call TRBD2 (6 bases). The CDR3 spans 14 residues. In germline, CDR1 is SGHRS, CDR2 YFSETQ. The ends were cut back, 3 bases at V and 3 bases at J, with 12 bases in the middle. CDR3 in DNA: TGCGCCAGCAGCTACGGGGGAGCTGAAGAGACCCAGTACTTC. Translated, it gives CASSYGGAEETQYF.

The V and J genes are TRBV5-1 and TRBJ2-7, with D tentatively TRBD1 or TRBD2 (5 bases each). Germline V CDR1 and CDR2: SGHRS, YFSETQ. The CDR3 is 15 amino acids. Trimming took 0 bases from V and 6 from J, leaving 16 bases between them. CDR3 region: CASSLVGGVYGEQYF. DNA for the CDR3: TGCGCCAGCAGCTTGGTTGGGGGAGTCTATGGCGAGCAGTACTTC. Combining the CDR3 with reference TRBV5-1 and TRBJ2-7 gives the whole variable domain KAGVTQTPRYLIKTRGQQVTLSCSPISGHRSVSWYQQTPGQGLQFLFEYFSETQRNKGNFPGRFSGRQFSNSRSEMNVSTLELGDSALYLCASSLVGGVYGEQYFGPGTRLTVT.

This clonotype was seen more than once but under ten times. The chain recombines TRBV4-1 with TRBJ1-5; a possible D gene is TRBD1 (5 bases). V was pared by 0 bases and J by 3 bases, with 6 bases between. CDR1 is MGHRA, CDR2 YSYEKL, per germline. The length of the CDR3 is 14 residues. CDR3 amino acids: CASSQEGVNQPQHF. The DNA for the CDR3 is TGCGCCAGCAGCCAAGAAGGGGTCAATCAGCCCCAGCATTTT.

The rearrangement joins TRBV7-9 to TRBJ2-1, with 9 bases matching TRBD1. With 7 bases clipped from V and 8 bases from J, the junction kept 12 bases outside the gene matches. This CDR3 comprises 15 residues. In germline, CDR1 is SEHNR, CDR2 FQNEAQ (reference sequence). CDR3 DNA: TGTGCCAGCAAGTCCGTCCGGGACAGGGTGGATGAGCAGTTCTTC. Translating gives CASKSVRDRVDEQFF.

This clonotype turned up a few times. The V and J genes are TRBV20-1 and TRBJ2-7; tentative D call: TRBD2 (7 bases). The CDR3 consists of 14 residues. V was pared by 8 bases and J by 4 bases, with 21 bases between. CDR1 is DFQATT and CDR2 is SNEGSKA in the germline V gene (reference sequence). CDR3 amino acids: CSLGGGLPGYEQYF. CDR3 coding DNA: TGCAGTCTAGGGGGGGGACTCCCAGGGTACGAGCAGTACTTC.

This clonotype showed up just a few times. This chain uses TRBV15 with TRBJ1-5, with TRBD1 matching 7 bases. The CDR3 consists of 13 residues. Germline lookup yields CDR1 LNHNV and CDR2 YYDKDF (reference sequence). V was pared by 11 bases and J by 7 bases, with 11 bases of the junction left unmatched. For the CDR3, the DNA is TGTGCCTCGCAAGACAGGGTGGGACAGCCCCAGCATTTT. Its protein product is CASQDRVGQPQHF.

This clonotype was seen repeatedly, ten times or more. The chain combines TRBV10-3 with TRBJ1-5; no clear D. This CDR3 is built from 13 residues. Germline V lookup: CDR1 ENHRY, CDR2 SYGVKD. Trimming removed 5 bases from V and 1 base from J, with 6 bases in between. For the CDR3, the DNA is TGTGCCATCAGTACGGAAAGCAATCAGCCCCAGCATTTT. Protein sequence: CAISTESNQPQHF.

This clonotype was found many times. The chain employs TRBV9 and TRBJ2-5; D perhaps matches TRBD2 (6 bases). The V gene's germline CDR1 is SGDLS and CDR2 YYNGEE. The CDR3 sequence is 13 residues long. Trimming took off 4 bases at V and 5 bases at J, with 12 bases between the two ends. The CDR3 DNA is TGTGCCAGCAGCCCCCTGGCGGGGGAGACCCAGTACTTC. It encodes CASSPLAGETQYF. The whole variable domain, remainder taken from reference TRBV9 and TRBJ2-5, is DSGVTQTPKHLITATGQRVTLRCSPRSGDLSVYWYQQSLDQGLQFLIQYYNGEERAKGNILERFSAQQFPDLHSELNLSSLELGDSALYFCASSPLAGETQYFGPGTRLLVL.

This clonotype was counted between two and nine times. The CDR3 DNA reads TGTGCCAGTAGTATCTCAAAGGCCAACGTCCTGACTTTC. Translated, it gives CASSISKANVLTF. This chain links TRBV19 with TRBJ2-6; D unresolved. Germline V CDR1 and CDR2: LNHDA, SQIVND (reference sequence). V dropped 3 bases and J dropped 6 bases, with 6 bases sitting between them. CDR3 length: 13 amino acids.

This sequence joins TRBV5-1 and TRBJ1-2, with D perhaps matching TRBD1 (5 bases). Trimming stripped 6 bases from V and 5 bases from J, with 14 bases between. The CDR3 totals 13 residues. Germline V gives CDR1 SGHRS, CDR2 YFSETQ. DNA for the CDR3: TGCGCCAGCAAGGCCGGGACGGATTATGGCTACACCTTC. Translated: CASKAGTDYGYTF.

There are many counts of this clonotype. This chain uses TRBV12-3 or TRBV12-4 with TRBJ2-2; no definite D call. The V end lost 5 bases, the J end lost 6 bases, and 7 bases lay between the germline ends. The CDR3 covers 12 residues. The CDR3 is CASSPPSGELFF. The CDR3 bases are TGTGCCAGCAGTCCGCCTTCCGGGGAGCTGTTTTTT.

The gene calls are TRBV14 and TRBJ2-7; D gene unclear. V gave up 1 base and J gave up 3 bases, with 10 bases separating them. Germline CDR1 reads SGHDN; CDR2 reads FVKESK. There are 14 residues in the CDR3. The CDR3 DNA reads TGTGCCAGCAGCCAAGGGACCTGGAGCTACGAGCAGTACTTC. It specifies CASSQGTWSYEQYF.

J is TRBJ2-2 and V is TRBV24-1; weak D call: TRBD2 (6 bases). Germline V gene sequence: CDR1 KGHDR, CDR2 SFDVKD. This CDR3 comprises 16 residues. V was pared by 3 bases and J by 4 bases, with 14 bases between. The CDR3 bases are TGTGCCACCAGTGATCCGACACTAGCCTCCACCGGGGAGCTGTTTTTT. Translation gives CATSDPTLASTGELFF.

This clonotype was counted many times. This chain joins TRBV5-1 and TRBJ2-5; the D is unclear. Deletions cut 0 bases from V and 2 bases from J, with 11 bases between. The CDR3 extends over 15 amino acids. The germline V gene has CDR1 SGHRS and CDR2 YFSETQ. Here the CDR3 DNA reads TGCGCCAGCAGCTTGGAGGGATGGGTTCAAGAGACCCAGTACTTC. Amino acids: CASSLEGWVQETQYF.

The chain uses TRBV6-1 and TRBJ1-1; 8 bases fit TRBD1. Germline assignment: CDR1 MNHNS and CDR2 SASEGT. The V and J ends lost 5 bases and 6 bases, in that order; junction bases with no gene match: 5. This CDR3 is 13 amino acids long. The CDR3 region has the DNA TGTGCCAGCAGTCCCCACAGGGGGGCTGAAGCTTTCTTT. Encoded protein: CASSPHRGAEAFF.